This record concerns one T cell receptor beta chain sequence. V shed 1 base, J shed 6 bases, and the junction held 8 bases outside the gene matches. The germline V gene has CDR1 SGHTA and CDR2 FQGTGA. The CDR3 loop spans 15 amino acids. The record originates from a study of blood T cell repertoires in COVID-19. Here immunoSEQ multiplex PCR was the method, and the copy in TCRdb shows in-frame clones only, minus some. Of around 140,000 clones in the sample, around nine tenths are singletons; the top ten hold around 1.5%. This clonotype originated in a human donor in a cohort sampled during active COVID-19. Sequencing was carried out using peripheral blood. V gene TRBV7-3 combines with J gene TRBJ1-1; TRBD1 matches at 7 bases. Here the CDR3 DNA reads TGTGCCAGCAGCTTAAACGGAGAAGGGGGCTCTGAAGCTTTCTTT. Its translation is CASSLNGEGGSEAFF.